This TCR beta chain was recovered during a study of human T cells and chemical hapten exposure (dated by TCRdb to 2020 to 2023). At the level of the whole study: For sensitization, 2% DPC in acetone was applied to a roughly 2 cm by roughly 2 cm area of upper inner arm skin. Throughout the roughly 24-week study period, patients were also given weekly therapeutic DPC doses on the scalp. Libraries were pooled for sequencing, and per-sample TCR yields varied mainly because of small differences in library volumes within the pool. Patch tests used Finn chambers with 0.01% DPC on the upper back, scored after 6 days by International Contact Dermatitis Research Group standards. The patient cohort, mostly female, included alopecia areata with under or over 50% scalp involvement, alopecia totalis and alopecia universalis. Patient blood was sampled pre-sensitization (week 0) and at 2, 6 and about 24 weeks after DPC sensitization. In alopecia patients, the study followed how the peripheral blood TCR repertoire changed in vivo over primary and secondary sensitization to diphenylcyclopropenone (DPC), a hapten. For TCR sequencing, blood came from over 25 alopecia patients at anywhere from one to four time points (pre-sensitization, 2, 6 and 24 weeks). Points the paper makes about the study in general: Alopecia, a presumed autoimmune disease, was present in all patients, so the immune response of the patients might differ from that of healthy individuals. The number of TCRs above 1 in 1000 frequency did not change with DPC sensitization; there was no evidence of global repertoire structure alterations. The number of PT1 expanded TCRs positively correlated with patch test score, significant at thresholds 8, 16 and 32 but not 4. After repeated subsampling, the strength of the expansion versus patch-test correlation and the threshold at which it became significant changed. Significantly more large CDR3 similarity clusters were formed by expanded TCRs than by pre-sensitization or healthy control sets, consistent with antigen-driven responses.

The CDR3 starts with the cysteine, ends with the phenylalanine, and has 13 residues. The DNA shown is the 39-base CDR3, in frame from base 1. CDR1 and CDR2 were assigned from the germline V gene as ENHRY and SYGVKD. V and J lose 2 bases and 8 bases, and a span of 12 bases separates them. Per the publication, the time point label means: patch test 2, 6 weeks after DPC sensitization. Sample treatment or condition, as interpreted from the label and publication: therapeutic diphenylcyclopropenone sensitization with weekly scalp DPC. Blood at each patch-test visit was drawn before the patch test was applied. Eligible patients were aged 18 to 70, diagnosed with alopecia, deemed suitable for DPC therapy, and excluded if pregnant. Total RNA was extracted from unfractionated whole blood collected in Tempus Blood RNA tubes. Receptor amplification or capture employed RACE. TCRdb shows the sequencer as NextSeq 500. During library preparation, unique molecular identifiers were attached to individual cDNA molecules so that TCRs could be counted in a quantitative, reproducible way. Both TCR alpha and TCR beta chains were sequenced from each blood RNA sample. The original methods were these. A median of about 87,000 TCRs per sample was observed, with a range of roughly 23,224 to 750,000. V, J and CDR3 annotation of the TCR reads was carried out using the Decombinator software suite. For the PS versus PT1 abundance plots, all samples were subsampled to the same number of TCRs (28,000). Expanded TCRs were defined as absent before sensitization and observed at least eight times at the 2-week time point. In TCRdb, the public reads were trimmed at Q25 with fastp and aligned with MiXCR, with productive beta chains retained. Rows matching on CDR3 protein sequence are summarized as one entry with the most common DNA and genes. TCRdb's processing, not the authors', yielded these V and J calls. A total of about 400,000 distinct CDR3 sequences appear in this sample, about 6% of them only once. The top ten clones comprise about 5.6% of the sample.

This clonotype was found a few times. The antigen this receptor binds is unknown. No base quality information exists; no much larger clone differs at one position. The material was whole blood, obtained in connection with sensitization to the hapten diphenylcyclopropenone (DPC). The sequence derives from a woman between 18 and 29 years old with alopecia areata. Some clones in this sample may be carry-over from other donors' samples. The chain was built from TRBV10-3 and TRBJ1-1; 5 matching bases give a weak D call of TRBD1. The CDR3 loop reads CAISELLGGEAFF. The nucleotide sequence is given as TGTGCCATCAGTGAGCTCCTGGGGGGAGAAGCTTTCTTT.